Below, 21 T cell receptor beta chains from the same sample are listed, as sequenced in a study of tumor-infiltrating lymphocytes in primary liver carcinoma (dated by TCRdb to about 2017). The instrument was an Illumina HiSeq 2500. TCRbeta-specific cDNA was reverse-transcribed from about 520 ng total RNA using a constant-region primer and ProtoScript II reverse transcriptase. TCRbeta libraries were built with three nested multiplex PCR rounds, a slightly modified ARM-PCR procedure. The first two PCR rounds used multiplex TRBV1-TRBV30 forward primers with a Cbeta reverse primer, each for 10 to 11 cycles. Using fastp at Q25 and MiXCR, TCRdb reprocessed the public reads and kept productive beta chains. Entries are consolidated by CDR3 protein sequence, retaining the most common genes and DNA. This sample gives about 200,000 distinct CDR3 sequences in total; less than 65% of them show up just once. 6% to 8.5% of the sample is in the top ten clones.

Blood RNA was extracted from unsorted whole blood with TRIzol reagent; germline DNA came from the DNeasy Blood & Tissue kit. The sample was peripheral blood. The receptors were sampled from a woman aged 55-70 years with primary liver carcinoma and hepatitis B virus infection.

Points on this clonotype: At one end, the junction sequence differs from germline, possibly due to a read error. The V call is TRBV6-2 or TRBV6-3, the J call TRBJ1-5, with D uncertain. The CDR3 extends over 13 amino acids. CDR1 is MNHEY and CDR2 is SVGEGT in the germline V gene. CDR3 nucleotides: TGTGCCAGCAATGCAGGTCGGGGTCATCCCCAGCACTTT. It yields the protein CASNAGRGHPQHF.

In this sample, this clonotype turned up a few times. The CDR3 loop is CASSEGLGQFF. The CDR3 coding sequence is TGTGCCAGCAGTGAGGGCCTCGGGCAGTTCTTC. This chain links TRBV28 with TRBJ2-1, with a weak D call TRBD2 (5 bases). This CDR3 comprises 11 residues. Looked up from germline, CDR1 is MDHEN and CDR2 is SYDVKM. V shed 5 bases and J shed 12 bases, with 11 bases lying between them.

J is TRBJ1-1 and V is TRBV30, with D unclear. The CDR3 is made up of 11 amino acids. The germline V gene has CDR1 GTSNPN and CDR2 SVGIG (reference sequence). Trimming pared 0 bases from V and 7 bases from J, leaving 6 bases between. This CDR3 reads CAWSVTGEAFF. DNA for the CDR3: TGTGCCTGGAGTGTAACTGGTGAAGCTTTCTTT.

This CDR3 is CASSQKIGDRRSYEQYF. DNA of the CDR3: TGCGCCAGCAGCCAGAAAATAGGGGACAGACGCTCCTACGAGCAGTACTTC. The chain uses TRBV4-1 and TRBJ2-7; 7 bases are shared with TRBD1. The germline gives CDR1 MGHRA, CDR2 YSYEKL. Trimming at V came to 3 bases and at J to 0 bases, leaving 11 bases not matched to a gene. CDR3 length: 17 residues.

Comments on this clonotype: Possible read error: a much larger clone is one base away. The rearrangement uses TRBV6-6 and TRBJ1-2; D is unresolved. This CDR3 is built from 13 residues. The V gene's germline CDR1 is MNHNY and CDR2 SVGAGI (reference sequence). The CDR3 sequence is CASNYEGLYGYTF. CDR3 DNA sequence: TGTGCCAGCAATTACGAGGGTTTGTATGGCTACACCTTC.

This clonotype occurred many times. The V and J genes are TRBV6-6 and TRBJ1-5, with TRBD1 as a possible D gene (5 bases). Trimming took off 2 bases at V and 4 bases at J, with 21 bases between the two ends. CDR1 is MNHNY and CDR2 is SVGAGI in the germline V gene (reference sequence). The CDR3 length is 18 residues. The CDR3 bases are TGTGCCAGCAGTTACGGCTCGGGCCACTTGGGGGGAAATCAGCCCCAGCATTTT. Amino acids: CASSYGSGHLGGNQPQHF.

V usage is TRBV5-4 and J usage is TRBJ1-4, with 12 nucleotides matching TRBD1. The germline CDR1 and CDR2 sequences are SGHNT and YYREEE (reference sequence). V dropped 4 bases and J dropped 5; count of bases not matched to a gene: 9. This CDR3 is 17 amino acids long. CDR3: CASSPGQGAPVNEKLFF. In nucleotides, the CDR3 is TGTGCCAGCAGCCCGGGACAGGGGGCTCCCGTAAATGAAAAACTGTTTTTT.

CDR3 nucleotides: TGTGCCAGCAGCCAGGACGGAAAGTCCTACAATGAGCAGTTCTTC. Translating it yields CASSQDGKSYNEQFF. The V and J genes are TRBV6-6 and TRBJ2-1, with unresolved D. This CDR3 comprises 15 residues. V was pared by 6 bases and J by 1 base, with 13 bases between. Per the germline V gene, CDR1 is MNHNY and CDR2 is SVGAGI (reference sequence).

This clonotype was detected only a few times. The CDR3: CASSPGTGEGGEQFF. The CDR3 nucleotides read TGTGCCAGCAGCCCTGGGACGGGAGAGGGAGGTGAGCAGTTCTTC. V gene TRBV6-4 combines with J gene TRBJ2-1, with D maybe TRBD2 (6 bases). The CDR3 is 15 residues long. Germline values: CDR1 MRHNA, CDR2 SNTAGT. V was trimmed by 6 bases and J by 9 bases, leaving 21 bases between them.

Notes on this clonotype: One end of the junction varies from germline; a read error may be responsible. V and J are TRBV12-3 or TRBV12-4 and TRBJ2-6; D gene ambiguous. The CDR3 spans 15 residues. As DNA, the CDR3 is TGTGCCAGCAGTATTGCCGCCTCTAGGGCCAACGTCCTGACTTTC. It is translated as CASSIAASRANVLTF.

As for this clonotype: A read error may explain this, as a much larger clone is one base away. The chain recombines TRBV6-6 with TRBJ2-3; D possibly corresponds to TRBD2 (6 bases). CDR3 length: 16 amino acids. From germline, CDR1 is MNHNY and CDR2 SVGAGI (reference sequence). CDR3 residues: CVSSFGTGVGTDTQYF. The CDR3 nucleotides are TGTGTCAGCAGTTTTGGAACGGGAGTAGGGACAGATACGCAGTATTTT.

In its sample, this clonotype was seen a few times. CDR3 residues: CASIGPSGGLETQYF. The CDR3 DNA is TGTGCCAGCATAGGTCCGTCAGGGGGTTTGGAGACCCAGTACTTC. The chain has TRBV6-6 and TRBJ2-5, with 7 bases aligning to TRBD1. Losses at the gene ends were 7 bases for V and 5 bases for J; bases not matched to a gene: 13. The CDR3 contains 15 residues. Germline CDR1 MNHNY, CDR2 SVGAGI (reference sequence).

Many counts were recorded for this clonotype. V usage is TRBV4-1 and J usage is TRBJ1-1, with a tentative D call TRBD1 (5 bases). Per the germline V gene, CDR1 is MGHRA and CDR2 is YSYEKL. The CDR3 is 18 amino acids. V was pared by 1 base and J by 1 base, with 19 bases between. This CDR3 is CASSQVWRGETGNTEAFF. CDR3 sequence (DNA): TGCGCCAGCAGCCAAGTATGGCGAGGGGAAACAGGGAACACTGAAGCTTTCTTT.

Worth noting for this clonotype: Germline and junction disagree at one end, which may indicate a read error. The chain recombines TRBV11-2 with TRBJ2-1, with D unclear. CDR1 and CDR2 (germline): SGHAT, FQNNGV. The CDR3 is 11 amino acids. CDR3 region: CAGSLQNEQFF. The DNA of the CDR3 is TGTGCCGGCAGCCTACAGAATGAGCAGTTCTTT. The full variable domain, in which reference TRBV11-2 and TRBJ2-1 provide the parts outside the CDR3, is EAGVAQSPRYKIIEKRQSVAFWCNPISGHATLYWYQQILGQGPKLLIQFQNNGVVDDSQLPKDRFSAERLKGVDSTLKIQPAKLEDSAVYLCAGSLQNEQFFGPGTRLTVL.

The chain couples TRBV23-1 to TRBJ2-7, with a weak D call TRBD1 (5 bases). TRBV23-1 falls under the ORF class, with uncertain function. The germline V and J ends were trimmed by 3 bases and 0 bases, with 21 bases remaining between them. This CDR3 comprises 18 residues. CDR3 sequence reads: CASSHFPPYPGCSYEQYF. The CDR3 bases are TGCGCCAGCAGTCACTTCCCACCATACCCAGGGTGCTCCTACGAGCAGTACTTC.

Concerning this clonotype: A read error may produce the germline difference seen at one junction end. CDR3 protein: CASSLIRPETFF. CDR3 coding DNA: TGTGCCAGCAGCTTAATAAGACCTGAAACTTTCTTT. The chain carries TRBV11-2 and TRBJ1-1; D gene ambiguous. The CDR3 extends over 12 amino acids. Per the germline V gene, CDR1 is SGHAT and CDR2 is FQNNGV.

V usage is TRBV24-1 and J usage is TRBJ2-6; D could derive from TRBD1 or TRBD2 (5 bases each). Germline assignment: CDR1 KGHDR and CDR2 SFDVKD. This CDR3 has 19 residues. The V end lost 2 bases, the J end lost 3 bases, and 19 bases lay between the germline ends. DNA for the CDR3: TGTGCCACCAGTGATTCTACAAGACAGAGGGCGAATGGGGCCAACGTCCTGACTTTC. Protein: CATSDSTRQRANGANVLTF.

This clonotype was recorded only once. The chain uses TRBV11-2 and TRBJ2-3, with D unresolved. This CDR3 spans 16 amino acids. The germline V and J ends were trimmed by 3 bases and 2 bases, with 15 bases remaining between them. Germline CDR1 and CDR2: SGHAT and FQNNGV. The CDR3 coding sequence is TGTGCCAGCAGCTTGGTTACAGAGGAGTTCACAGATACGCAGTATTTT. It specifies CASSLVTEEFTDTQYF.

The CDR3 DNA reads TGTGCCAGCAATGACAACAGGGGGTATGGTGACTACACCTTC. Translating gives CASNDNRGYGDYTF. This chain connects TRBV6-5 to TRBJ1-2; 8 bases are a match to TRBD1. CDR1 and CDR2 from the germline V gene are MNHEY and SVGAGI. There are 14 residues in the CDR3. V trimming: 7 bases; J trimming: 10 bases; junction bases outside the gene matches: 14.

The sample holds one count of this clonotype. A much bigger clone sits one base away, suggesting this may be a read error. The gene calls are TRBV5-4 and TRBJ2-2; the D gene could be TRBD1 or TRBD2 (6 bases each). The germline V gene encodes CDR1 SGHNT and CDR2 YYREEE (reference sequence). The CDR3 sequence is 15 residues long. The DNA for the CDR3 is TGTGCCAGCAGCTTGACAGGGAGGAACACCGGGGAGCCGTTTTTT. Translation gives CASSLTGRNTGEPFF. The entire variable domain, with the rest obtained from reference TRBV5-4 and TRBJ2-2, is as follows: ETGVTQSPTHLIKTRGQQVTLRCSSQSGHNTVSWYQQALGQGPQFIFQYYREEENGRGNFPPRFSGLQFPNYSSELNVNALELDDSALYLCASSLTGRNTGEPFFGEGSRLTVL.

As for this clonotype: No DNA is shown, since the ends of the CDR3 on it are uncertain; the CDR3 is the one TCRdb lists. The rearrangement uses TRBV23-1 and TRBJ2-2; the table's D call, TRBD1, was not checked against the DNA. TRBV23-1 qualifies as an ORF whose function is uncertain. The CDR3 contains 17 residues when both ends are counted. The CDR3 sequence is CASSRTGTARTPGSCFF.